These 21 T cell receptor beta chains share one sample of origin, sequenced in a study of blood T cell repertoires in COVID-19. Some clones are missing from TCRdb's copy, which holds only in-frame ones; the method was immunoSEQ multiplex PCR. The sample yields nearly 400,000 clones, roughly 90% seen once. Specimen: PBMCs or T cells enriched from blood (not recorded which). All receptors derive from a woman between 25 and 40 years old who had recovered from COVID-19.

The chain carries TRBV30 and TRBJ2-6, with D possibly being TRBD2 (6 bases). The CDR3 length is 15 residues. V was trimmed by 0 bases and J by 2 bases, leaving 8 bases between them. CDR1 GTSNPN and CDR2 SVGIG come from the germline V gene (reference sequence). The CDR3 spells CAWSVAGTGANVLTF. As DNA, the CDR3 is TGTGCCTGGAGTGTTGCGGGGACTGGGGCCAACGTCCTGACTTTC.

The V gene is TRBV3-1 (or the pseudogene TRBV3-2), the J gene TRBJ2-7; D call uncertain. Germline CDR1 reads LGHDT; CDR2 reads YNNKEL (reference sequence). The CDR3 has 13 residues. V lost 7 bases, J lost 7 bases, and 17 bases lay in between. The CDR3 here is CASTDEAAREQYF. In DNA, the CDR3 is TGTGCCAGCACCGATGAGGCCGCTCGGGAGCAGTACTTC.

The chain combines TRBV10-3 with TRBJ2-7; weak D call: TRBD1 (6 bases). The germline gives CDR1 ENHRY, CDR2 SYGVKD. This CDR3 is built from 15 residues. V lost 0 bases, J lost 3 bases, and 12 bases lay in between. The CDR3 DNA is TGTGCCATCAGTGAGTCTGACAGGAAACACTACGAGCAGTACTTC. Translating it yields CAISESDRKHYEQYF.

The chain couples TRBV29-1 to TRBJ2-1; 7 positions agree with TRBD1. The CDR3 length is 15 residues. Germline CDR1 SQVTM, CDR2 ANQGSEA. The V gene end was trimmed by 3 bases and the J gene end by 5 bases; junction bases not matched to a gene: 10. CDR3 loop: CSVDRRGRRDNEQFF. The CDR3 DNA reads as TGCAGCGTTGACCGAAGGGGGCGCAGGGACAATGAGCAGTTCTTC.

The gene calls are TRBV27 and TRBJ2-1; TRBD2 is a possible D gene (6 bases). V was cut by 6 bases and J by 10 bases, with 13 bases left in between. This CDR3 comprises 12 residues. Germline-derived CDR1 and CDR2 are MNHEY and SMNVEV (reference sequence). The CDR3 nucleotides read TGTGCCAGCAGAACGGGACTTTCGGAGCAGTTCTTC. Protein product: CASRTGLSEQFF.

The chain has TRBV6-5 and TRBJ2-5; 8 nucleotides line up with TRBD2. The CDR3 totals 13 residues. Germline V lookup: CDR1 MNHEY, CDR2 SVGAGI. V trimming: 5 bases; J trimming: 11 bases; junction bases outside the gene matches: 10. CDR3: CASSQLYTSGQYF. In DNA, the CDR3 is TGTGCCAGCAGTCAACTATATACTAGCGGACAGTACTTC.

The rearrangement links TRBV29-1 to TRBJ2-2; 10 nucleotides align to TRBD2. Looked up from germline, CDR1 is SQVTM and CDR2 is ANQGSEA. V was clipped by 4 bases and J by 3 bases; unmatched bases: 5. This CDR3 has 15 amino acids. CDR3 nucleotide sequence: TGCAGCGTTGCGGGGACTAGCGCCTACACCGGGGAGCTGTTTTTT. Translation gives CSVAGTSAYTGELFF.

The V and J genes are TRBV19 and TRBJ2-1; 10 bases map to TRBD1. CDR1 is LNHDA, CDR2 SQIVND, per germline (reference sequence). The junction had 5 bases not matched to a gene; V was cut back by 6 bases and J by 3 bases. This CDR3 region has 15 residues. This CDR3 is CASRPRTGGYNEQFF. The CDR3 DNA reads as TGTGCCAGTAGGCCTAGGACAGGGGGCTACAATGAGCAGTTCTTC.

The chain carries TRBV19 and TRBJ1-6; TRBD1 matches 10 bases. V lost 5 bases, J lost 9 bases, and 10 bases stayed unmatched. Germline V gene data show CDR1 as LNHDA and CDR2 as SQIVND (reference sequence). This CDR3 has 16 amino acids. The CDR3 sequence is CASSVGRDRGASPLHF. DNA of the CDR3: TGTGCCAGTAGTGTAGGGCGGGACAGGGGCGCTTCACCCCTCCACTTT.

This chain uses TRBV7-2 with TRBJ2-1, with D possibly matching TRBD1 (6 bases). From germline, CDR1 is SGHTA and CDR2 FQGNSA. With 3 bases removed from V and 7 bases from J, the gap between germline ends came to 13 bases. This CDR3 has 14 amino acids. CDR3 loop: CASSLNRAGNEQFF. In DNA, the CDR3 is TGTGCCAGCAGCTTGAACAGGGCTGGGAATGAGCAGTTCTTC.

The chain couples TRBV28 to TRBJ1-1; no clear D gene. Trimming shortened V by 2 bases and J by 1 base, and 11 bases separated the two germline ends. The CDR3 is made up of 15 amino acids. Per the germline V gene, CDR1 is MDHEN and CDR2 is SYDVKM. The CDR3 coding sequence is TGTGCCAGCAGTTTACGGTCCTTAAGGAACACTGAAGCTTTCTTT. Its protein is CASSLRSLRNTEAFF.

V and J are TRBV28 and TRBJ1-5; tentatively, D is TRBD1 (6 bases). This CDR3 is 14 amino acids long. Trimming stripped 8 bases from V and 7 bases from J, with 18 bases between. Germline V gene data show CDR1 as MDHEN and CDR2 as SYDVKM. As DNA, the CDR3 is TGTGCCAGCTCAGCGAAAGGGGGAGGGCAGCCCCAGCATTTT. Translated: CASSAKGGGQPQHF.

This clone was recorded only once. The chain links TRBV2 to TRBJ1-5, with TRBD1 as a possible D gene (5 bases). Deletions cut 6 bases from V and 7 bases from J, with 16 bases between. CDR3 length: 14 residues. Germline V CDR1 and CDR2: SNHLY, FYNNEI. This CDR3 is CASSAVGGVQPQHF. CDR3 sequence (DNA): TGTGCCAGCAGCGCCGTTGGAGGGGTCCAGCCCCAGCATTTT. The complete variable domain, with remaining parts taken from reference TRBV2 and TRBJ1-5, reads EPEVTQTPSHQVTQMGQEVILRCVPISNHLYFYWYRQILGQKVEFLVSFYNNEISEKSEIFDDQFSVERPDGSNFTLKIRSTKLEDSAMYFCASSAVGGVQPQHFGDGTRLSIL.

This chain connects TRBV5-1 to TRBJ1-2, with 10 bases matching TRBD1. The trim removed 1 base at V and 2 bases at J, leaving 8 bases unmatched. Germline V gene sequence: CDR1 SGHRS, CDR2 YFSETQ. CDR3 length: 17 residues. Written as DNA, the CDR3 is TGCGCCAGCAGCTTGCGGGGGACAGGGGCGGAGAACTATGGCTACACCTTC. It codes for CASSLRGTGAENYGYTF.

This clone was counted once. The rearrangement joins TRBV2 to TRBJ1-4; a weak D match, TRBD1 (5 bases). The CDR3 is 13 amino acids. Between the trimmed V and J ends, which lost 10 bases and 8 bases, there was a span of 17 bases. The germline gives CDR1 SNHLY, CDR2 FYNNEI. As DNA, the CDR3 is TGTGCCACCGAGACAGCTCCGGACGAAAAACTGTTTTTT. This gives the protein CATETAPDEKLFF. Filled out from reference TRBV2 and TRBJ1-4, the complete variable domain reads EPEVTQTPSHQVTQMGQEVILRCVPISNHLYFYWYRQILGQKVEFLVSFYNNEISEKSEIFDDQFSVERPDGSNFTLKIRSTKLEDSAMYFCATETAPDEKLFFGSGTQLSVL.

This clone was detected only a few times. Written as DNA, the CDR3 is TGTGCCAGCAGCCGGGGACAGGGAGAAAAACTGTTTTTT. Translation: CASSRGQGEKLFF. This chain uses TRBV6-5 with TRBJ1-4, with 9 bases that match TRBD1. Trimming at V came to 6 bases and at J to 8 bases, leaving 4 bases not matched to a gene. The V gene's germline CDR1 is MNHEY and CDR2 SVGAGI. The CDR3 is 13 residues long.

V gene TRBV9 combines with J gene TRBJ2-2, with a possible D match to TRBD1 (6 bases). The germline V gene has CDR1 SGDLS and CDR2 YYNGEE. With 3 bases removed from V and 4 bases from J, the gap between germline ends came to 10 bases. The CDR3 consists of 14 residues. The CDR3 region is CASSAVQGTGELFF. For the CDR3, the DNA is TGTGCCAGCAGCGCGGTACAGGGCACCGGGGAGCTGTTTTTT.

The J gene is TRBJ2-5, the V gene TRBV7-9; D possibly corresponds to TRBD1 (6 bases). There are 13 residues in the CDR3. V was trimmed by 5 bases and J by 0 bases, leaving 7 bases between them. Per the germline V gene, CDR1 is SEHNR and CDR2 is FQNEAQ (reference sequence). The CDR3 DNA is TGTGCCAGCAGCCGGGACAACCAAGAGACCCAGTACTTC. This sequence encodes CASSRDNQETQYF.

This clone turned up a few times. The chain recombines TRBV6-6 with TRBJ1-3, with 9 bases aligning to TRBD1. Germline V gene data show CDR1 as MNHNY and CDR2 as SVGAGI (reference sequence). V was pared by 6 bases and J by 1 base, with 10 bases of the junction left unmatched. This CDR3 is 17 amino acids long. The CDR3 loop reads CASSRGTGRISGNTIYF. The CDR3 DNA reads TGTGCCAGCAGCCGAGGGACAGGGCGAATTTCTGGAAACACCATATATTTT.

The CDR3 is CAISDLSRGKRDEQFF. The CDR3 DNA reads TGTGCCATCAGTGACCTTTCCAGGGGCAAGAGAGATGAGCAGTTCTTC. V gene TRBV10-3 combines with J gene TRBJ2-1; D possibly corresponds to TRBD1 (6 bases). The germline CDR1 and CDR2 sequences are ENHRY and SYGVKD. V lost 3 bases, J lost 8 bases, and 20 bases lay in between. This CDR3 has 16 residues.

The CDR3 nucleotides read TGTGCCAGCAGCCCTACCGGTGGGGCTCCCTTTAGCACAGATACGCAGTATTTT. It translates to CASSPTGGAPFSTDTQYF. The V call is TRBV13, the J call TRBJ2-3; TRBD1 might be the D (5 bases). The V end was cut by 5 bases, the J end by 0 bases, with 21 bases between. Germline loops: CDR1 PRHDT, CDR2 FYEKMQ (reference sequence). CDR3 size: 18 residues.